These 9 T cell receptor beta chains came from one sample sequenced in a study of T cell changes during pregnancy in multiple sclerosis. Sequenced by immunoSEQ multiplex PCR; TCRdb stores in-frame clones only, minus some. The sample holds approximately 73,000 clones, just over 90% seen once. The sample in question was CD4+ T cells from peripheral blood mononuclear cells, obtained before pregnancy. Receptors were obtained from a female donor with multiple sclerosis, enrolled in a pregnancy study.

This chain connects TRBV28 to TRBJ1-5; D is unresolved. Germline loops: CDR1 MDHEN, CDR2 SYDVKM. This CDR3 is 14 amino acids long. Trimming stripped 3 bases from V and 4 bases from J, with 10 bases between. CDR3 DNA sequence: TGTGCCAGCAGTTTCAGGAATAGTAATCAGCCCCAGCATTTT. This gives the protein CASSFRNSNQPQHF.

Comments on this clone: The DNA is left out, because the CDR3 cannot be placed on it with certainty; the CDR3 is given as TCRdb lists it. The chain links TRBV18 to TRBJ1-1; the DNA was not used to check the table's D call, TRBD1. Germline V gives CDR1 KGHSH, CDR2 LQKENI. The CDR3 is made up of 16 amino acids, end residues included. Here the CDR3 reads CASSSFASGTGVGTFF.

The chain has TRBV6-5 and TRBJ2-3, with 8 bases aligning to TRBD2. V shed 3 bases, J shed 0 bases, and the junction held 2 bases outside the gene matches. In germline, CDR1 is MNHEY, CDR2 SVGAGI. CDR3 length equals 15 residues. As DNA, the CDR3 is TGTGCCAGCAGTTATACGGGGGGGAGCACAGATACGCAGTATTTT. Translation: CASSYTGGSTDTQYF.

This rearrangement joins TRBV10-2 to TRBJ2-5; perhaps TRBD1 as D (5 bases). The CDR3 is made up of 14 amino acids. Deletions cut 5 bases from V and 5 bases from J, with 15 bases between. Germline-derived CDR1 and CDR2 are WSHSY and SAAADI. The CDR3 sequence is CASSLSGKGETQYF. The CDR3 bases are TGCGCCAGCAGTCTCTCAGGGAAGGGGGAGACCCAGTACTTC.

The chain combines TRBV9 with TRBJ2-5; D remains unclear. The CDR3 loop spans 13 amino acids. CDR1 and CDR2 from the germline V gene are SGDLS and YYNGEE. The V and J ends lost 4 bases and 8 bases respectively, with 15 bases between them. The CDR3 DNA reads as TGTGCCAGCAGCCCCAGGTTGAGAGAAACCCAGTACTTC. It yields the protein CASSPRLRETQYF. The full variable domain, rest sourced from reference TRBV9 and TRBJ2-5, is DSGVTQTPKHLITATGQRVTLRCSPRSGDLSVYWYQQSLDQGLQFLIQYYNGEERAKGNILERFSAQQFPDLHSELNLSSLELGDSALYFCASSPRLRETQYFGPGTRLLVL.

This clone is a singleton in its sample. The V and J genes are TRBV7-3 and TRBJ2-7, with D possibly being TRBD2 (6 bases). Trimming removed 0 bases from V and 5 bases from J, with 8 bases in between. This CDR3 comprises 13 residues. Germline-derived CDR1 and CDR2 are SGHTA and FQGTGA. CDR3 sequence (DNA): TGTGCCAGCAGCTTAACTCGGGGGAACGAGCAGTACTTC. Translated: CASSLTRGNEQYF.

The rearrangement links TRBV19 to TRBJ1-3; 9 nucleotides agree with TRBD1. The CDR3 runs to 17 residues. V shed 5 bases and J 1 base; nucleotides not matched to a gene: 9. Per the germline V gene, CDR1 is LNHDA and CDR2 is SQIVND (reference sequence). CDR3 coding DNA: TGTGCCAGTAGTTCGACAGGGGGGACGGAATCTGGAAACACCATATATTTT. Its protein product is CASSSTGGTESGNTIYF.

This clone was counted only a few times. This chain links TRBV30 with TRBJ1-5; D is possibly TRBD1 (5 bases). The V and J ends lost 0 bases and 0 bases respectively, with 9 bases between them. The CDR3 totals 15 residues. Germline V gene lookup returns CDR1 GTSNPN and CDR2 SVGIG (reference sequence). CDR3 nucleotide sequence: TGTGCCTGGAGTGTCAAGGGACTTAGCAATCAGCCCCAGCATTTT. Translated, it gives CAWSVKGLSNQPQHF.

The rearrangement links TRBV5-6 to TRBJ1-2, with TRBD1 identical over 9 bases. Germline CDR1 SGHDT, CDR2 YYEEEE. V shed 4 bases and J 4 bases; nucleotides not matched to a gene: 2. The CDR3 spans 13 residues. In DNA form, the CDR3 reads TGTGCCAGCAGCCCGGACAGGGGCTATGGCTACACCTTC. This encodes CASSPDRGYGYTF.